Listed below are T cell receptor beta chains from one sample, sequenced in a study of shared clonotypes between healthy human individuals. The data were produced by immunoSEQ multiplex PCR, yet TCRdb's version contains in-frame clones alone and is incomplete. The table lists hundreds of thousands of clones, 96% of them singletons. What was sequenced was naive CD8+ T cells sorted from blood. The receptors here all came from a woman aged 25 to 39 in good health. Both conserved end residues are part of each CDR3. The D gene is left open where the match is weak. Clone size is not always given. Where it is, it says once, few, many or a class for expanded clones.

clone_size: -; j_call: TRBJ2-7; v_call: TRBV4-2; d_call: TRBD2; cdr3_aa: CASSQEETSGRAYEQYF; cdr3_nt: TGTGCCAGCAGCCAGGAGGAGACTAGCGGGAGGGCCTACGAGCAGTACTTC
clone_size: -; j_call: TRBJ2-5; v_call: TRBV30; d_call: TRBD1; cdr3_aa: CAWSEGQGQGYYF; cdr3_nt: TGTGCCTGGAGTGAAGGGCAAGGACAGGGATACTACTTC
clone_size: -; j_call: TRBJ2-3; v_call: TRBV7-3; d_call: TRBD2; cdr3_aa: CASSSSGSGTDTQYF; cdr3_nt: TGTGCCAGCAGCTCTAGCGGGAGTGGGACAGATACGCAGTATTTT
clone_size: once; j_call: TRBJ2-2; v_call: TRBV7-6; d_call: -; cdr3_aa: CASSLGVNTGELFF; cdr3_nt: TGTGCCAGCAGCTTAGGTGTGAACACCGGGGAGCTGTTTTTT
clone_size: -; j_call: TRBJ2-2; v_call: TRBV23-1; d_call: -; cdr3_aa: CASSQSEGAQFNTGELFF; cdr3_nt: TGCGCCAGCAGTCAATCGGAGGGGGCCCAATTCAACACCGGGGAGCTGTTTTTT
clone_size: -; j_call: TRBJ2-1; v_call: TRBV9; d_call: -; cdr3_aa: CASSDADSLKQFF; cdr3_nt: TGTGCCAGCAGCGACGCGGACAGCCTTAAGCAGTTCTTC
clone_size: -; j_call: TRBJ2-1; v_call: TRBV13; d_call: -; cdr3_aa: CASSTRGSEQFF; cdr3_nt: TGTGCCAGCAGCACCCGAGGGTCTGAGCAGTTCTTC
clone_size: -; j_call: TRBJ2-7; v_call: TRBV4-1; d_call: TRBD2; cdr3_aa: CASSQDGTSYDEQYF; cdr3_nt: TGCGCCAGCAGCCAAGACGGGACTAGTTACGACGAGCAGTACTTC
clone_size: -; j_call: TRBJ1-5; v_call: TRBV15; d_call: TRBD1; cdr3_aa: CATSRVGQGNQPQHF; cdr3_nt: TGTGCCACCAGCAGAGTCGGACAGGGGAACCAGCCCCAGCATTTT
clone_size: few; j_call: TRBJ1-1; v_call: TRBV5-1; d_call: -; cdr3_aa: CASSVSGVLNTEAFF; cdr3_nt: TGCGCCAGCAGCGTATCGGGGGTGCTGAACACTGAAGCTTTCTTT
clone_size: -; j_call: TRBJ2-3; v_call: TRBV5-1; d_call: TRBD2; cdr3_aa: CASSSGGGRDTQYF; cdr3_nt: TGCGCCAGCAGCTCCGGGGGCGGGAGGGATACGCAGTATTTT
clone_size: -; j_call: TRBJ2-1; v_call: TRBV4-1; d_call: TRBD2; cdr3_aa: CASGSSSGRREQFF; cdr3_nt: TGCGCCAGCGGTTCTTCCAGCGGGAGGAGAGAGCAGTTCTTC
clone_size: -; j_call: TRBJ1-3; v_call: TRBV28; d_call: TRBD1; cdr3_aa: CASKLGTGSGNTIYF; cdr3_nt: TGTGCCAGTAAACTGGGGACAGGCTCTGGAAACACCATATATTTT
clone_size: -; j_call: TRBJ2-2; v_call: TRBV7-2; d_call: TRBD1; cdr3_aa: CASSLLFGQGTGELFF; cdr3_nt: TGTGCCAGCAGCTTACTGTTCGGACAGGGGACCGGGGAGCTGTTTTTT
clone_size: once; j_call: TRBJ2-3; v_call: TRBV7-7; d_call: -; cdr3_aa: CASSLYDRTLYTDTQYF; cdr3_nt: TGTGCCAGCAGCTTATACGACAGGACCCTTTACACAGATACGCAGTATTTT
clone_size: -; j_call: TRBJ1-3; v_call: TRBV5-4; d_call: -; cdr3_aa: CASSLRGSGNTIYF; cdr3_nt: TGTGCCAGCAGCTTGCGGGGGTCGGGAAACACCATATATTTT
clone_size: -; j_call: TRBJ2-3; v_call: TRBV4-1; d_call: -; cdr3_aa: CASRRLPGLRGADTQYF; cdr3_nt: TGCGCCAGCAGGAGACTCCCAGGGTTACGTGGAGCAGATACGCAGTATTTT
clone_size: -; j_call: TRBJ2-7; v_call: TRBV2; d_call: -; cdr3_aa: CASRDTAREQYF; cdr3_nt: TGTGCCAGCAGGGACACCGCTCGGGAGCAGTACTTC
clone_size: -; j_call: TRBJ2-3; v_call: TRBV11-2; d_call: -; cdr3_aa: CASSLGVNGGDTQYF; cdr3_nt: TGTGCCAGCAGCTTAGGAGTCAACGGGGGAGATACGCAGTATTTT
clone_size: -; j_call: TRBJ1-2; v_call: TRBV9; d_call: TRBD1; cdr3_aa: CASSGGDRPFGYGYTF; cdr3_nt: TGTGCCAGCAGCGGGGGGGACAGACCCTTCGGCTATGGCTACACCTTC
clone_size: once; j_call: TRBJ2-4; v_call: TRBV2; d_call: -; cdr3_aa: CASSGQQNIQYF; cdr3_nt: TGTGCCAGCAGTGGGCAGCAAAACATTCAGTACTTC
clone_size: -; j_call: TRBJ1-4; v_call: TRBV5-4; d_call: TRBD1; cdr3_aa: CASRSQGGNEKLFF; cdr3_nt: TGTGCCAGCAGGAGTCAGGGGGGAAATGAAAAACTGTTTTTT
clone_size: -; j_call: TRBJ2-1; v_call: TRBV14; d_call: TRBD2; cdr3_aa: CASSPHTARGSYNEQFF; cdr3_nt: TGTGCCAGCAGCCCACACACGGCGCGGGGGTCCTACAATGAGCAGTTCTTC
clone_size: -; j_call: TRBJ2-4; v_call: TRBV4-1; d_call: -; cdr3_aa: CASSQPVLVAKNIQYF; cdr3_nt: TGCGCCAGCAGCCAACCGGTCCTGGTTGCCAAAAACATTCAGTACTTC
clone_size: -; j_call: TRBJ2-7; v_call: TRBV7-9; d_call: -; cdr3_aa: CASSSGTSFYEQYF; cdr3_nt: TGTGCCAGCAGCTCCGGGACTTCCTTTTACGAGCAGTACTTC
clone_size: -; j_call: TRBJ2-5; v_call: TRBV11-1; d_call: -; cdr3_aa: CASSAFSGAIQETQYF; cdr3_nt: TGTGCCAGCAGCGCTTTTAGCGGAGCAATACAAGAGACCCAGTACTTC
clone_size: -; j_call: TRBJ1-1; v_call: TRBV6-1; d_call: -; cdr3_aa: CASSERRGTGWNTEAFF; cdr3_nt: TGTGCCAGCAGTGAAAGAAGGGGGACGGGTTGGAACACTGAAGCTTTCTTT
clone_size: -; j_call: TRBJ2-7; v_call: TRBV19; d_call: TRBD1; cdr3_aa: CASQPGQGYHEQYF; cdr3_nt: TGTGCCAGCCAGCCGGGACAGGGTTACCACGAGCAGTACTTC
clone_size: -; j_call: TRBJ2-7; v_call: TRBV10-1; d_call: TRBD1; cdr3_aa: CASSESGQGSYEQYF; cdr3_nt: TGCGCCAGCAGTGAGTCGGGACAGGGGTCCTACGAGCAGTACTTC
clone_size: -; j_call: TRBJ2-3; v_call: TRBV29-1; d_call: TRBD2; cdr3_aa: CSVELFSGSTDTQYF; cdr3_nt: TGCAGCGTTGAACTATTTAGCGGGTCGACAGATACGCAGTATTTT
clone_size: -; j_call: TRBJ2-7; v_call: TRBV2; d_call: -; cdr3_aa: CASSSRGYEQYF; cdr3_nt: TGTGCCAGCAGTTCCCGAGGCTACGAGCAGTACTTC
clone_size: -; j_call: TRBJ1-5; v_call: TRBV5-6; d_call: -; cdr3_aa: CASSLTPRNQPQHF; cdr3_nt: TGTGCCAGCAGCCTCACCCCCCGCAATCAGCCCCAGCATTTT
clone_size: -; j_call: TRBJ2-1; v_call: TRBV27; d_call: TRBD2; cdr3_aa: CASLSTSGYNEQFF; cdr3_nt: TGTGCCAGCCTCAGTACTAGCGGGTACAATGAGCAGTTCTTC
clone_size: -; j_call: TRBJ2-6; v_call: TRBV28; d_call: TRBD2; cdr3_aa: CASSTSAESSGANVLTF; cdr3_nt: TGTGCCAGCAGCACTAGCGCCGAAAGCTCTGGGGCCAACGTCCTGACTTTC
clone_size: -; j_call: TRBJ2-1; v_call: TRBV28; d_call: TRBD2; cdr3_aa: CASSSSGGPSLFF; cdr3_nt: TGTGCCAGCAGTTCCTCGGGAGGGCCTTCGCTGTTCTTC
clone_size: -; j_call: TRBJ1-1; v_call: TRBV30; d_call: -; cdr3_aa: CAWRGGNTEAFF; cdr3_nt: TGTGCCTGGAGGGGGGGCAACACTGAAGCTTTCTTT
clone_size: -; j_call: TRBJ1-2; v_call: TRBV6-6; d_call: -; cdr3_aa: CASSPGAPAGYTF; cdr3_nt: TGTGCCAGCAGTCCCGGCGCTCCGGCGGGCTACACCTTC
clone_size: -; j_call: TRBJ2-7; v_call: TRBV9; d_call: -; cdr3_aa: CASSVGNPGDYEQYF; cdr3_nt: TGTGCCAGCAGCGTAGGAAACCCAGGGGACTACGAGCAGTACTTC
clone_size: -; j_call: TRBJ1-4; v_call: TRBV13; d_call: -; cdr3_aa: CASSLGGTRNEKLFF; cdr3_nt: TGTGCCAGCAGCTTAGGCGGGACAAGGAATGAAAAACTGTTTTTT
clone_size: -; j_call: TRBJ2-1; v_call: TRBV9; d_call: -; cdr3_aa: CASSVGSEPYNEQFF; cdr3_nt: TGTGCCAGCAGCGTAGGCTCCGAACCCTACAATGAGCAGTTCTTC
clone_size: once; j_call: TRBJ2-1; v_call: TRBV4-2; d_call: TRBD2; cdr3_aa: CASSQEQAGLLEQFF; cdr3_nt: TGTGCCAGCAGCCAAGAGCAAGCGGGGTTACTTGAGCAGTTCTTC
clone_size: -; j_call: TRBJ2-1; v_call: TRBV29-1; d_call: -; cdr3_aa: CSGQVNEQFF; cdr3_nt: TGCAGCGGTCAGGTAAATGAGCAGTTCTTC
clone_size: -; j_call: TRBJ2-5; v_call: TRBV7-9; d_call: -; cdr3_aa: CASSPRAGGGQETQYF; cdr3_nt: TGTGCCAGCAGCCCACGGGCCGGAGGTGGGCAAGAGACCCAGTACTTC
clone_size: -; j_call: TRBJ2-4; v_call: TRBV29-1; d_call: TRBD2; cdr3_aa: CSVTAGAAKNIQYF; cdr3_nt: TGCAGCGTCACAGCGGGAGCGGCCAAAAACATTCAGTACTTC
clone_size: few; j_call: TRBJ1-1; v_call: TRBV25-1; d_call: -; cdr3_aa: CASSESYRNTEAFF; cdr3_nt: TGTGCCAGCAGTGAATCATACAGGAACACTGAAGCTTTCTTT
clone_size: -; j_call: TRBJ2-7; v_call: TRBV6-6; d_call: -; cdr3_aa: CASSYSTGYEQYF; cdr3_nt: TGTGCCAGCAGTTACTCGACCGGCTACGAGCAGTACTTC
clone_size: -; j_call: TRBJ1-4; v_call: TRBV15; d_call: -; cdr3_aa: CATRTVRNEKLFF; cdr3_nt: TGTGCCACTAGGACGGTCCGAAATGAAAAACTGTTTTTT
clone_size: once; j_call: TRBJ2-7; v_call: TRBV27; d_call: TRBD1; cdr3_aa: CASRPGQGYSSYEQYF; cdr3_nt: TGTGCCAGCAGACCGGGACAGGGCTATAGTTCCTACGAGCAGTACTTC
clone_size: -; j_call: TRBJ2-7; v_call: TRBV28; d_call: -; cdr3_aa: CASSFGGSDEQYF; cdr3_nt: TGTGCCAGCAGTTTCGGTGGGAGTGACGAGCAGTACTTC
clone_size: -; j_call: TRBJ2-2; v_call: TRBV6-1; d_call: TRBD2; cdr3_aa: CASSEGGREDGWELFF; cdr3_nt: TGTGCCAGCAGTGAAGGAGGGCGGGAGGACGGATGGGAGCTGTTTTTT